This T cell receptor beta chain originates from a study of regulatory T cells in long-lasting Graves disease. Study background: Prior antithyroid drug treatment in newly diagnosed Graves' patients lasted under 3 months. Findings and caveats of the study: The study found persistent patients shared more public clonotypes (roughly 2,800) than new patients (approximately 970).

Investigators prepared the TCR beta libraries by applying iRepertoire HTBI primers and Arm-PCR of CDR3 regions. TCRdb itself ran the multiplex PCR reads through MiXCR, one entry per CDR3 protein. The sample includes some 560,000 distinct CDR3 sequences, 15% to 20% of them seen just once. As concerns this clonotype: Its antigen is not known.

This sample's time point: newly diagnosed GD, antithyroid drugs for less than 3 months. There was RNA extracted from PBMCs, and the TCR library was made from it. These same records also appear under a second study, on T cells in Graves' hyperthyroidism and ophthalmopathy. From that paper: An initial round of RT-PCR targeting the TCR CDR3 relied on the HTBI primer set.

The sequencing here drew on peripheral blood mononuclear cells (PBMCs), taken at new diagnosis, from a patient treated with antithyroid drugs. This sequence was found in a woman aged 35-65 years with Graves disease.

This CDR3 reads CASSPSPDSPLHF. CDR3 DNA sequence: TGTGCCAGCAGCCCTAGTCCGGATTCACCCCTCCACTTT. The chain recombines TRBV11-2 with TRBJ1-6; D remains ambiguous. Germline CDR1 reads SGHAT; CDR2 reads FQNNGV. With 5 bases removed from V and 8 bases from J, the gap between germline ends came to 10 bases. The CDR3 runs to 13 residues.